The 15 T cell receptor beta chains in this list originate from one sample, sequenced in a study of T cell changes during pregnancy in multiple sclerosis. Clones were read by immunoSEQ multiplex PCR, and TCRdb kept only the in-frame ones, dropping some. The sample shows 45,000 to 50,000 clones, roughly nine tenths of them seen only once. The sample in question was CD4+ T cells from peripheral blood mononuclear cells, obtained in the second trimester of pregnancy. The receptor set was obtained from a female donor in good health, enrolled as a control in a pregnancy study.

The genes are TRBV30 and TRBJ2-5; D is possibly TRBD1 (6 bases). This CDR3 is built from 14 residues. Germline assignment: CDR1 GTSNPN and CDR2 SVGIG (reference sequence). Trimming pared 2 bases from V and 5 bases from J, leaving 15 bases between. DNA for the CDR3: TGTGCCTGGAGTAAAGACAGGATAGGCGAGACCCAGTACTTC. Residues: CAWSKDRIGETQYF. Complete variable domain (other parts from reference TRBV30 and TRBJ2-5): SQTIHQWPATLVQPVGSPLSLECTVEGTSNPNLYWYRQAAGRGLQLLFYSVGIGQISSEVPQNLSASRPQDRQFILSSKKLLLSDSGFYLCAWSKDRIGETQYFGPGTRLLVL.

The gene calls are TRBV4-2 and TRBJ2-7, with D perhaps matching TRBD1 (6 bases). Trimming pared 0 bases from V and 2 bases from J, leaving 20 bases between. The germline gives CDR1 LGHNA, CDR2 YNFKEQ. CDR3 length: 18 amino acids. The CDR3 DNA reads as TGTGCCAGCAGCCAAGATTCCGCCAGCAGGGGACGGGCCTACGAGCAGTACTTC. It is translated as CASSQDSASRGRAYEQYF.

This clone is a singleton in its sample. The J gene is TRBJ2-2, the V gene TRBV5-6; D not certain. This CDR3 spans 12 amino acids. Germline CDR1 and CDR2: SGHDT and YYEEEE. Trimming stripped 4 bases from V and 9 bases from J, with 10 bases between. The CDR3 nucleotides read TGTGCCAGCAGCCTAACGTTGAGGGAGCTGTTTTTT. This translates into CASSLTLRELFF.

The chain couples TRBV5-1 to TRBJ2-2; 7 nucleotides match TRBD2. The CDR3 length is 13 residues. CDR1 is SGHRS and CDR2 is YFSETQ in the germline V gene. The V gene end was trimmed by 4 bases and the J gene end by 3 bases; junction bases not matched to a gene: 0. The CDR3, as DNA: TGCGCCAGCAGCCGGGGGGACACCGGGGAGCTGTTTTTT. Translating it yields CASSRGDTGELFF. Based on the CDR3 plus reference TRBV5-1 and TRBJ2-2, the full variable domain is KAGVTQTPRYLIKTRGQQVTLSCSPISGHRSVSWYQQTPGQGLQFLFEYFSETQRNKGNFPGRFSGRQFSNSRSEMNVSTLELGDSALYLCASSRGDTGELFFGEGSRLTVL.

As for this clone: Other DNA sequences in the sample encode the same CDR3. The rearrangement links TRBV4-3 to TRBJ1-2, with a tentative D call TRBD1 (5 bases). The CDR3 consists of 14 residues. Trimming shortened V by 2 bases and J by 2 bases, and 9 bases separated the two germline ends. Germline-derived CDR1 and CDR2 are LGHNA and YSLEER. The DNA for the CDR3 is TGCGCCAGCAGCCAAACCCAGGGAAACTATGGCTACACCTTC. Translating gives CASSQTQGNYGYTF.

CDR3 in amino acids: CAIRPLDGNTGELFF. CDR3 nucleotides: TGTGCCATCAGACCCCTAGACGGGAACACCGGGGAGCTGTTTTTT. The chain recombines TRBV10-3 with TRBJ2-2; the D is unclear. The CDR3 totals 15 residues. CDR1 and CDR2 (germline): ENHRY, SYGVKD. Trimming removed 6 bases at V and 1 base at J, with 12 bases between.

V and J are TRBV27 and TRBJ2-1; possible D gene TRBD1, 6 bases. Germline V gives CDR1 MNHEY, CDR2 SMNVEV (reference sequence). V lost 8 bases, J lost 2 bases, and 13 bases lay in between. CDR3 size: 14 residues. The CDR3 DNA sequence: TGTGCCAGCCGCCGGGACACCACCTACAATGAGCAGTTCTTC. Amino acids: CASRRDTTYNEQFF.

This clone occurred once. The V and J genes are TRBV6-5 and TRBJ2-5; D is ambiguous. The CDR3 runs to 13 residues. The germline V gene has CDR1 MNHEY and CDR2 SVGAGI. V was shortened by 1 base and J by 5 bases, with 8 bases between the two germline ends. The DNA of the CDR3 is TGTGCCAGCAGTTACTATGTATCGGAGACCCAGTACTTC. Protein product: CASSYYVSETQYF.

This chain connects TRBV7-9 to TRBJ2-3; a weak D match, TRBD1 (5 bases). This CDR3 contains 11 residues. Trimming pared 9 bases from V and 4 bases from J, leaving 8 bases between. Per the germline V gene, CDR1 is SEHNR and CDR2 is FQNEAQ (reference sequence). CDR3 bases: TGTGCCAGTGCAGGGTCAGATACGCAGTATTTT. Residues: CASAGSDTQYF. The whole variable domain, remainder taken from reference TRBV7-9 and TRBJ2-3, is DTGVSQNPRHKITKRGQNVTFRCDPISEHNRLYWYRQTLGQGPEFLTYFQNEAQLEKSRLLSDRFSAERPKGSFSTLEIQRTEQGDSAMYLCASAGSDTQYFGPGTRLTVL.

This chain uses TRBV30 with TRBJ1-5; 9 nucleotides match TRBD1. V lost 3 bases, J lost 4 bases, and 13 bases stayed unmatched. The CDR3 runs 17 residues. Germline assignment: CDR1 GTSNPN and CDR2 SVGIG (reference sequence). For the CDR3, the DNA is TGTGCCTGGAGGGAAACAGGGACAGGGATTTTAAATCAGCCCCAGCATTTT. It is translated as CAWRETGTGILNQPQHF.

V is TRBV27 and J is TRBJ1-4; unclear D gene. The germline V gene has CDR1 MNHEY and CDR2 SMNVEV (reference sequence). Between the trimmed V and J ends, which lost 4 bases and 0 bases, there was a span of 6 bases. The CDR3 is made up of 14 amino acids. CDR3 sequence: CASSSPATNEKLFF. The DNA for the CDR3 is TGTGCCAGCAGTTCCCCCGCAACTAATGAAAAACTGTTTTTT.

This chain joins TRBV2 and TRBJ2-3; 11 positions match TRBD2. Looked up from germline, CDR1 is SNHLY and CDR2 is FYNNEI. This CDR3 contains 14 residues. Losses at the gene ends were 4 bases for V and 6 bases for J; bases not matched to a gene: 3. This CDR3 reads CASSVTSGVDTQYF. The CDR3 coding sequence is TGTGCCAGCAGTGTGACTAGCGGGGTGGATACGCAGTATTTT.

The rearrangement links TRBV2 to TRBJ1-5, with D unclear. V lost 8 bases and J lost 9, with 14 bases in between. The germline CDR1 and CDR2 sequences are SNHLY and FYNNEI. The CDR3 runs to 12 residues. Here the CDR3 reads CASGGMSGPQHF. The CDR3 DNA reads TGTGCCAGCGGAGGAATGTCAGGGCCCCAGCATTTT.

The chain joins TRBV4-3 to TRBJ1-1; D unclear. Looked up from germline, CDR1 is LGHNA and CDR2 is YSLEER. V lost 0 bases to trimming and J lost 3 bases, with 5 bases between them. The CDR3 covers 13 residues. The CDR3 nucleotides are TGCGCCAGCAGCCAAGATCGGGACACTGAAGCTTTCTTT. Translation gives CASSQDRDTEAFF.

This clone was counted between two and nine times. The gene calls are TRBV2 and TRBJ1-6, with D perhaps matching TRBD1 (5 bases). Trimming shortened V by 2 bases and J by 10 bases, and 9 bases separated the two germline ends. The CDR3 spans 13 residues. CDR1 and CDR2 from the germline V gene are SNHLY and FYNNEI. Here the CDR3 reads CASSEWGQSPLHF. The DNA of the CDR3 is TGTGCCAGCAGTGAATGGGGCCAATCACCCCTCCACTTT.